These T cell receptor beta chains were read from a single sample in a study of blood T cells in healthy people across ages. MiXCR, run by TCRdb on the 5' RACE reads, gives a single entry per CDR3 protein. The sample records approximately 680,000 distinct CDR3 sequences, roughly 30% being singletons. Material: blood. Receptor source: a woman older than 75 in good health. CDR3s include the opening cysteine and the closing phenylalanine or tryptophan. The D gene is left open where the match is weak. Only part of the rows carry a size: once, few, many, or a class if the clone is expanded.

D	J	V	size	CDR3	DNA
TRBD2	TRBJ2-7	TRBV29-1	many	CSVSPGGERKQYF	TGCAGCGTTTCACCGGGGGGGGAGCGCAAGCAGTACTTC
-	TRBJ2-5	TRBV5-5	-	CASSPEDRRRETQYF	TGTGCCAGCAGCCCGGAGGACCGACGGCGGGAGACCCAGTACTTC
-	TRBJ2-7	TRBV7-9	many	CASSRRLGSSSYEQYF	TGTGCCAGCAGCCGAAGACTGGGATCAAGCTCCTACGAGCAGTACTTC
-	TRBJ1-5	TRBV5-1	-	CASSPMGGGYQPQHF	TGCGCCAGCAGCCCCATGGGGGGGGGCTATCAGCCCCAGCATTTT
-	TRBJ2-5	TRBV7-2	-	CASSLSAGLLQETQYF	TGTGCCAGCAGCTTATCGGCGGGGTTGTTGCAAGAGACCCAGTACTTC
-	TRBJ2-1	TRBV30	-	CAWSDRRRGQFF	TGTGCCTGGAGTGACCGGCGCAGGGGGCAGTTCTTC
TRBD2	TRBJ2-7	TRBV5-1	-	CASSLVERESYEQYF	TGCGCCAGCAGCTTGGTTGAGCGGGAGTCCTACGAGCAGTACTTC
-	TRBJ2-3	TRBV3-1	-	CTSSQVGSGTDTQYF	TGTACCAGCAGCCAAGTTGGTAGCGGCACAGATACGCAGTATTTT
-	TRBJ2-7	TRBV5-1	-	CASSPQTGPYEQYF	TGCGCCAGCAGCCCACAAACGGGTCCTTACGAGCAGTACTTC
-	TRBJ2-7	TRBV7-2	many	CASSLQSGQSSYEQYF	TGTGCCAGCAGCTTACAATCTGGGCAGAGCTCCTACGAGCAGTACTTC
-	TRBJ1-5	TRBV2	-	CASSEGAAGTYSNQPQHF	TGTGCCAGCAGTGAAGGGGCGGCAGGCACTTATAGCAATCAGCCCCAGCATTTT
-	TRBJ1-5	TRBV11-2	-	CVSSRAWDQPQHF	TGTGTCAGCAGCAGGGCGTGGGATCAGCCCCAGCATTTT
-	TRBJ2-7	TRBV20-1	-	CSARDRGIDYEQYF	TGCAGTGCTAGAGATAGGGGGATCGATTACGAGCAGTACTTC
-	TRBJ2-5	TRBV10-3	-	CAIRSSKETQYF	TGTGCCATCAGGTCCTCCAAAGAGACCCAGTACTTC
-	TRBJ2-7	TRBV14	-	CASSPWGQRPYF	TGTGCCAGCAGCCCCTGGGGACAACGACCGTACTTC
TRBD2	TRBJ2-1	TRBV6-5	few	CASSYWSGSSYNEQFF	TGTGCCAGCAGTTATTGGAGCGGGAGCTCCTACAATGAGCAGTTCTTC
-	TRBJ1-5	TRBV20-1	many	CSASKGTITTYSNQPQHF	TGCAGTGCTAGCAAGGGCACAATCACAACATATAGCAATCAGCCCCAGCATTTT